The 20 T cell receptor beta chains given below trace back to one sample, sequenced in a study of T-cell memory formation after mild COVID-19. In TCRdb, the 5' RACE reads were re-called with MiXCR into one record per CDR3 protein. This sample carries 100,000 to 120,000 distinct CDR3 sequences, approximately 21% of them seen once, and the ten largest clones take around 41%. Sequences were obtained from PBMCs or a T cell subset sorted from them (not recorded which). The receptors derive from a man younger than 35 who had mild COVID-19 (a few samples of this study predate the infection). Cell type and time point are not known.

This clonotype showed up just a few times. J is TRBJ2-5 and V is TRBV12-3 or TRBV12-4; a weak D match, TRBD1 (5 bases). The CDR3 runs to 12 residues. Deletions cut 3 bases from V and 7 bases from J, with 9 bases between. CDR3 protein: CASSFQGPTQYF. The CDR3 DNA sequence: TGTGCCAGCAGTTTTCAGGGCCCGACCCAGTACTTC.

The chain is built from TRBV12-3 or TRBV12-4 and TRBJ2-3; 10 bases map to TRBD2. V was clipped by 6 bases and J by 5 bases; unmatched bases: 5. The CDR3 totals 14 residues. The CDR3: CASSTGLAIDTQYF. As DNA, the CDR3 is TGTGCCAGCAGCACGGGACTAGCGATAGATACGCAGTATTTT.

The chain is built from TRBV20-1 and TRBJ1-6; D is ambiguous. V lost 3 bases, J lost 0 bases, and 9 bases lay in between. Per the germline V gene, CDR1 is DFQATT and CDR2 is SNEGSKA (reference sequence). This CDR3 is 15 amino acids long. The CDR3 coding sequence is TGCAGTGCTAGTTCGGGGAGCTCCTATAATTCACCCCTCCACTTT. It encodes CSASSGSSYNSPLHF.

This CDR3 reads CASSQESADEQYV. DNA of the CDR3: TGTGCCAGCAGCCAAGAATCCGCGGACGAGCAGTACGTC. This rearrangement joins TRBV4-2 to TRBJ2-7, with D unresolved. CDR1 is LGHNA, CDR2 YNFKEQ, per germline. The germline V and J ends were trimmed by 0 bases and 5 bases, with 8 bases remaining between them. This CDR3 has 13 amino acids.

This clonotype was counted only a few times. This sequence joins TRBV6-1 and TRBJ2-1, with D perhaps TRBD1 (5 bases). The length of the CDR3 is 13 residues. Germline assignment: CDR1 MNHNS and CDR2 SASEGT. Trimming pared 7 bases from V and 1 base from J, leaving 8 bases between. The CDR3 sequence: CASTDSSYNEQFF. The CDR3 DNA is TGTGCCAGCACTGACAGTTCCTACAATGAGCAGTTCTTC.

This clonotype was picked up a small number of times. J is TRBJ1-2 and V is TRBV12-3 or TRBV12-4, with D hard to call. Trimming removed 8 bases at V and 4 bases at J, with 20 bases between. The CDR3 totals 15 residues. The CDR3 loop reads CASRTPGQGGYGYTF. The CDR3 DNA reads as TGTGCCAGCCGGACTCCAGGCCAAGGAGGCTATGGCTACACCTTC.

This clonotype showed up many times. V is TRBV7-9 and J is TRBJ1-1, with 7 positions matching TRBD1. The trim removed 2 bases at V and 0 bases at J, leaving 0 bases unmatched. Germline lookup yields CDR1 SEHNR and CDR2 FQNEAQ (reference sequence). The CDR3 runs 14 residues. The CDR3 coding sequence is TGTGCCAGCAGCTTAAGGGGGCTGAACACTGAAGCTTTCTTT. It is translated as CASSLRGLNTEAFF.

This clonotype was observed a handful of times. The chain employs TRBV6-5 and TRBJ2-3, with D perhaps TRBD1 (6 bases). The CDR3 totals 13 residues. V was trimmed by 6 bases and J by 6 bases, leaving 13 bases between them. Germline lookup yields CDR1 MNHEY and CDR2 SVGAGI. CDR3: CASSTGSADTQYF. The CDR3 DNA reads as TGTGCCAGCAGCACAGGGTCAGCCGATACGCAGTATTTT.

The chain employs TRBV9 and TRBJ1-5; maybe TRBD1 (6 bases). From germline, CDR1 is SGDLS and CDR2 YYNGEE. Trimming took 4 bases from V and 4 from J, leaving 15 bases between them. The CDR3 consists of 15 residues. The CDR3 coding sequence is TGTGCCAGCAGCCCTAGTTGGGGGCGGAATCAGCCCCAGCATTTT. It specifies CASSPSWGRNQPQHF.

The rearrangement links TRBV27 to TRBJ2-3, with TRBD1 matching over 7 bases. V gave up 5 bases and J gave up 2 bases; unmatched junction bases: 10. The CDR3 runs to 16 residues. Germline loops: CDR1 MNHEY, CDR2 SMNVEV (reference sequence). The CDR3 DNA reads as TGTGCCAGCAGTCCGGTGGACAGGCTCTACACAGATACGCAGTATTTT. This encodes CASSPVDRLYTDTQYF.

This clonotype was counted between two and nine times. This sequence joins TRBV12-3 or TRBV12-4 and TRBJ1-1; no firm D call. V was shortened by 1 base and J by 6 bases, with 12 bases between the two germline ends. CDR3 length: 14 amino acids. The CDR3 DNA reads TGTGCCAGCAGTTTAGGACCTCCTCGGGCTGAAGCTTTCTTT. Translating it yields CASSLGPPRAEAFF.

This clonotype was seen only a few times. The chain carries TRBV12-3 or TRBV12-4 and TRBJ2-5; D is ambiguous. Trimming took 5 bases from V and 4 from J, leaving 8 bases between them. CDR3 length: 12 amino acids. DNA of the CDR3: TGTGCCAGCAGTCCTATGGGAGAGACCCAGTACTTC. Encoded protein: CASSPMGETQYF.

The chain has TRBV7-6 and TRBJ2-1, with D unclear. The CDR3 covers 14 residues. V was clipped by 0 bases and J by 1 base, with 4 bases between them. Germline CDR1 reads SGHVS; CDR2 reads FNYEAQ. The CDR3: CASSLAGSYNEQFF. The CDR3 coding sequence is TGTGCCAGCAGCTTAGCGGGATCCTACAATGAGCAGTTCTTC.

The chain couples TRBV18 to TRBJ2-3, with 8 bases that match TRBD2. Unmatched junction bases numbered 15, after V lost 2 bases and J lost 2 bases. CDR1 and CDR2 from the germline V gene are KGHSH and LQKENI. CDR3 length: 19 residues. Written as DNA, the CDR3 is TGTGCCAGCTCACCAAGGGAGGTGTCAGCGGGGGAACTCACAGATACGCAGTATTTT. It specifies CASSPREVSAGELTDTQYF.

Here the CDR3 reads CASSYSLRGINEQFF. CDR3 DNA: TGTGCCAGCAGTTACTCGCTTAGGGGCATCAATGAGCAGTTCTTC. This chain joins TRBV6-2 or TRBV6-3 and TRBJ2-1; D possibly corresponds to TRBD1 (5 bases). This CDR3 is 15 amino acids long. Trimming left V 0 bases short and J 6 bases short, with 12 bases between. Looked up from germline, CDR1 is MNHEY and CDR2 is SVGEGT.

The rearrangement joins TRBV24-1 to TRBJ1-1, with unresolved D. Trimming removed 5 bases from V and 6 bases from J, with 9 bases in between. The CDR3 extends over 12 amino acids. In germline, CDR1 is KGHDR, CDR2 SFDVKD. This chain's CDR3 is CATSGRASEAFF. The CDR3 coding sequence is TGTGCCACCAGTGGTAGGGCCTCTGAAGCTTTCTTT.

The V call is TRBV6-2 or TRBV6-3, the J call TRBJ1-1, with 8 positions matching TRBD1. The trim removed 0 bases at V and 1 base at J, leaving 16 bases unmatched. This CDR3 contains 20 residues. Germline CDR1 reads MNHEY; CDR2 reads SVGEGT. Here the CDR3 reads CASSYSTGWSGDRGNTEAFF. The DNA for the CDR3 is TGTGCCAGCAGTTACTCGACCGGCTGGTCAGGCGACAGGGGGAACACTGAAGCTTTCTTT.

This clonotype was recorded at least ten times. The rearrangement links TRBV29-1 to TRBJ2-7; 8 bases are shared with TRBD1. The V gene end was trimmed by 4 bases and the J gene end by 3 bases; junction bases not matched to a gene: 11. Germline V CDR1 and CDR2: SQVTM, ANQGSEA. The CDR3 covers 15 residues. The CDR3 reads CSVGGARGRLYEQYF. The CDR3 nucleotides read TGCAGCGTTGGGGGGGCCAGGGGGCGTCTCTACGAGCAGTACTTC.

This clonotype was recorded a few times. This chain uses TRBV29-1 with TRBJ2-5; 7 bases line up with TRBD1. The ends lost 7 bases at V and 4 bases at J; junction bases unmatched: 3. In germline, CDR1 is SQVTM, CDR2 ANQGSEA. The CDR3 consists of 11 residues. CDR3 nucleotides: TGCAGCGAACACAGGGGAGAGACCCAGTACTTC. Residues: CSEHRGETQYF.

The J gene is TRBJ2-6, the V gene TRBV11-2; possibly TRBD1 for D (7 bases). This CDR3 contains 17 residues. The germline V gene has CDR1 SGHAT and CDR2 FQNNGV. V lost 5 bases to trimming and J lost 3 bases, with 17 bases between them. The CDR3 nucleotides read TGTGCCAGCAGCACCGGAGGGGGCTTCATTGGGGCCAACGTCCTGACTTTC. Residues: CASSTGGGFIGANVLTF.